A single sample is the source of the 29 T cell receptor beta chains below, sequenced in a study of CXCR3-negative and CXCR3-positive naive CD8 T cells. Study-wide points: Hydrophobicity of TRB CDR3s was greater in CXCR3-positive naive cells than in CXCR3-negative naive cells.

Researchers prepared the TRB cDNA libraries using 5' RACE with UMI labels. TCRdb derives one entry per CDR3 protein from the 5' RACE reads, leaving out DNA. Here the sample table reports 120,000 to 150,000 distinct CDR3 sequences. What these receptors recognize is not known. The sequencing sample was made of naive CXCR3+ CD8+ T cells from blood. Specified subset: CD45RO-CCR7+CD27+CD95- naive CD8+ T cells expressing CXCR3 (TNR3+). All receptors derive from a human donor in good health. Some clones in this sample may be carry-over from other donors' samples.

V is TRBV7-9 and J is TRBJ2-7; TCRdb designates TRBD1, a call that cannot be tested without DNA. Germline assignment: CDR1 SEHNR and CDR2 FQNEAQ (reference sequence). CDR3 size: 14 residues. CDR3 sequence reads: CASGDRGPTYEQYF. Together with reference TRBV7-9 and TRBJ2-7, the CDR3 gives the full variable domain: DTGVSQNPRHKITKRGQNVTFRCDPISEHNRLYWYRQTLGQGPEFLTYFQNEAQLEKSRLLSDRFSAERPKGSFSTLEIQRTEQGDSAMYLCASGDRGPTYEQYFGPGTRLTVT.

The V and J genes are TRBV29-1 and TRBJ2-1; with no DNA, the TCRdb D assignment of TRBD1 cannot be verified. The germline V gene has CDR1 SQVTM and CDR2 ANQGSEA. The CDR3 is 17 amino acids. CDR3 sequence reads: CSVEGPGLGQDYNEQFF.

The genes are TRBV20-1 and TRBJ1-2. Germline V lookup: CDR1 DFQATT, CDR2 SNEGSKA (reference sequence). CDR3 length: 11 amino acids. The CDR3 loop is CSAQDRYGYTF.

This rearrangement joins TRBV6-2 or TRBV6-3 to TRBJ2-1; TCRdb's D call, TRBD1, is unchecked because there is no DNA. The CDR3 consists of 15 residues. Germline CDR1 and CDR2: MNHEY and SVGEGT. CDR3 in amino acids: CASSYSGEGGNEQFF.

The chain recombines TRBV11-2 with TRBJ2-4; TCRdb designates TRBD2, a call that cannot be tested without DNA. The germline V gene has CDR1 SGHAT and CDR2 FQNNGV. The CDR3 totals 16 residues. This chain's CDR3 is CASSASGGGTKNIQYF.

The rearrangement joins TRBV28 to TRBJ2-1; TCRdb's D call, TRBD1, is unchecked because there is no DNA. The CDR3 runs 14 residues. CDR1 and CDR2 from the germline V gene are MDHEN and SYDVKM. The CDR3 sequence is CASSLIWGQPAGLF.

The V gene is TRBV29-1, the J gene TRBJ2-1; TCRdb returns TRBD1, unconfirmable since there is no DNA. CDR3 length: 13 amino acids. Germline assignment: CDR1 SQVTM and CDR2 ANQGSEA. CDR3 in amino acids: CSVGQGPYNEQFF.

The V gene is TRBV27, the J gene TRBJ2-3; TCRdb gives TRBD1 as the D gene, but with no DNA this cannot be confirmed. Germline CDR1 is MNHEY and CDR2 is SMNVEV (reference sequence). The CDR3 runs 15 residues. This CDR3 reads CASSTRTGPGDTQYF.

V and J are TRBV28 and TRBJ2-3. The CDR3 extends over 13 amino acids. Germline assignment: CDR1 MDHEN and CDR2 SYDVKM. The CDR3 reads CASSLVLPDTQYF.

The chain uses TRBV12-3 or TRBV12-4 and TRBJ2-1; TCRdb reports TRBD1, a call that lacks DNA to check it against. The CDR3 runs to 14 residues. CDR3 region: CASSPSARGHEQFF.

The chain carries TRBV6-5 and TRBJ2-3; TCRdb reports TRBD2, a call that lacks DNA to check it against. Germline CDR1 is MNHEY and CDR2 is SVGAGI. The CDR3 totals 16 residues. CDR3 residues: CASSDRIAGGLDTQYF.

This chain joins TRBV29-1 and TRBJ1-2. The CDR3 is made up of 14 amino acids. The germline gives CDR1 SQVTM, CDR2 ANQGSEA. The CDR3 loop is CSARRVTNNYGYTF.

CDR3 in amino acids: CASSFRGSYNEQFF. The gene calls are TRBV28 and TRBJ2-1; TCRdb names TRBD2, which stays unverified in the absence of DNA. This CDR3 region has 14 residues. Germline V lookup: CDR1 MDHEN, CDR2 SYDVKM.

The chain links TRBV10-3 to TRBJ2-7. The germline V gene encodes CDR1 ENHRY and CDR2 SYGVKD. The CDR3 spans 14 residues. The chain's CDR3 is CAIRSIMDSYEQYF.

J is TRBJ2-5 and V is TRBV29-1; no DNA is available, so the TRBD1 call from TCRdb remains unchecked. The germline V gene encodes CDR1 SQVTM and CDR2 ANQGSEA. The CDR3 has 18 residues. CDR3: CSVEDAQGELVQEETQYF.

The chain uses TRBV6-2 or TRBV6-3 and TRBJ2-7; no DNA is available, so the TRBD1 call from TCRdb remains unchecked. Germline V gene data show CDR1 as MNHEY and CDR2 as SVGEGT. The CDR3 covers 17 residues. CDR3 in amino acids: CASSYPSTGRPAYEQYF.

This chain connects TRBV5-1 to TRBJ2-7. This CDR3 has 15 amino acids. Germline-derived CDR1 and CDR2 are SGHRS and YFSETQ. CDR3 residues: CASSSLPFRNYEQYF.

The gene calls are TRBV2 and TRBJ2-1; TCRdb's D gene call, TRBD1, goes unchecked for lack of DNA. Looked up from germline, CDR1 is SNHLY and CDR2 is FYNNEI. The CDR3 runs to 19 residues. The CDR3 sequence: CASSGQLGDRGHSYNEQFF.

This chain uses TRBV6-5 with TRBJ2-1; the TCRdb call, TRBD1, lacks DNA for checking. This CDR3 is 16 amino acids long. Germline values: CDR1 MNHEY, CDR2 SVGAGI. The CDR3 sequence is CASSLSTGTVDNEQFF.

The gene calls are TRBV11-3 and TRBJ2-7; without DNA, the TCRdb call of TRBD2 cannot be checked. Germline V gene lookup returns CDR1 SGHNT and CDR2 YENEEA. CDR3 length: 17 amino acids. This CDR3 reads CASSLAATHDYAYEQYF.

The CDR3 sequence: CASSSSDRGPGETQYF. The genes are TRBV7-9 and TRBJ2-5; TCRdb's assignment of TRBD1 cannot be checked, as there is no DNA. CDR1 and CDR2 (germline): SEHNR, FQNEAQ (reference sequence). The CDR3 runs to 16 residues.

The chain uses TRBV7-9 and TRBJ2-7. The germline V gene has CDR1 SEHNR and CDR2 FQNEAQ (reference sequence). The CDR3 is 12 residues long. This CDR3 reads CARSFRNYEQYF.

The chain employs TRBV5-6 and TRBJ2-1; TCRdb indicates TRBD1, and absent DNA this call remains unverified. The CDR3 length is 11 residues. The germline CDR1 and CDR2 sequences are SGHDT and YYEEEE. CDR3 sequence: CASSLEGGWFF.

The chain combines TRBV6-1 with TRBJ2-2; TCRdb lists TRBD2, though no DNA is available to test this call. The germline CDR1 and CDR2 sequences are MNHNS and SASEGT. This CDR3 region has 18 residues. CDR3 in amino acids: CASSDGTSGSRDTGELFF.

This chain connects TRBV6-4 to TRBJ1-1; TCRdb's D gene call, TRBD1, goes unchecked for lack of DNA. The CDR3 has 16 residues. The germline gives CDR1 MRHNA, CDR2 SNTAGT. This CDR3 is CASSDSPGGSLSEAFF.

The chain recombines TRBV7-9 with TRBJ2-1; TCRdb indicates TRBD1, and absent DNA this call remains unverified. The CDR3 runs to 12 residues. Germline V gene data show CDR1 as SEHNR and CDR2 as FQNEAQ (reference sequence). The CDR3 region is CASKGADNEQFF.

The rearrangement joins TRBV3-1 to TRBJ2-7. The V gene's germline CDR1 is LGHDT and CDR2 YNNKEL (reference sequence). CDR3 length: 17 amino acids. The CDR3 spells CASSQEVWCLEPYEQYF.

The chain has TRBV7-6 and TRBJ2-7; TCRdb's D call of TRBD1 is untestable without DNA. Germline values: CDR1 SGHVS, CDR2 FNYEAQ. The CDR3 has 18 amino acids. The CDR3 here is CASSLGHGQGIKTYEQYF.

The rearrangement joins TRBV5-5 to TRBJ2-7. From germline, CDR1 is SGHKS and CDR2 YYEKEE (reference sequence). There are 14 residues in the CDR3. CDR3 protein: CASSLWQSSYEQYF.